These 25 T cell receptor beta chains were sequenced from one sample in a study of low-dose radiotherapy and immunotherapy resistance in tumors. Time point of the sample: before trial treatment. TRAV and TRBV primers primed cDNA for both TCRalpha and TCRbeta. A constant-region primer paired with the V-primer adapter amplified TCRs over approximately 18 PCR cycles. TCRdb analysed the reads with MiXCR anew, one entry per CDR3 protein. Seen here are about 60,000 distinct CDR3 sequences, less than 25% observed once, and the top ten hold 5.5% to 6%. The sequenced sample was PBMCs, obtained before treatment. These receptors came from a male donor with prostate cancer.

The chain recombines TRBV11-1 with TRBJ2-7; 8 bases map to TRBD2. V lost 7 bases, J lost 2 bases, and 4 bases stayed unmatched. Germline-derived CDR1 and CDR2 are SGHAT and FQDESV (reference sequence). CDR3 length: 13 amino acids. The CDR3 nucleotides read TGTGCCAGCACCCAGCGGGGGACCTACGAGCAGTACTTC. Amino acid sequence: CASTQRGTYEQYF.

This clonotype was seen just once. V is TRBV10-1 and J is TRBJ1-5, with D possibly being TRBD1 (5 bases). The CDR3 totals 18 residues. Germline CDR1 is WNHNN and CDR2 is SYGVQD (reference sequence). Trimming left V 7 bases short and J 0 bases short, with 22 bases between. The CDR3 loop is CASTHWGSGTYSNQPQHF. CDR3 nucleotides: TGCGCCAGCACCCATTGGGGGTCAGGGACCTATAGCAATCAGCCCCAGCATTTT.

This clonotype was counted at least ten times. The chain links TRBV28 to TRBJ2-1; 13 bases map to TRBD2. The V gene end was trimmed by 7 bases and the J gene end by 7 bases; junction bases not matched to a gene: 7. CDR1 and CDR2 from the germline V gene are MDHEN and SYDVKM. CDR3 length equals 15 residues. This CDR3 is CASNKGLAGSNEQFF. The CDR3 region has the DNA TGTGCCAGCAATAAGGGACTAGCGGGAAGTAATGAGCAGTTCTTC.

This clonotype was found many times. The chain is built from TRBV4-1 and TRBJ1-2; D call uncertain. The CDR3 length is 16 residues. The V gene lost 4 bases and the J gene lost 2 bases, with 17 bases spanning the gap. The germline gives CDR1 MGHRA, CDR2 YSYEKL. The CDR3 loop reads CASSPTDMGRNYGYTF. The DNA of the CDR3 is TGCGCCAGCAGCCCTACCGACATGGGAAGAAACTATGGCTACACCTTC.

The table lists this clonotype with many counts. This chain links TRBV20-1 with TRBJ1-2; possibly TRBD1 for D (5 bases). Germline-derived CDR1 and CDR2 are DFQATT and SNEGSKA (reference sequence). V was clipped by 5 bases and J by 6 bases, with 13 bases between them. This CDR3 has 12 amino acids. CDR3 DNA sequence: TGCAGTGCTCGTCAGGACACTAATGGCTACACCTTC. Residues: CSARQDTNGYTF.

The rearrangement uses TRBV6-2 or TRBV6-3 and TRBJ1-1; 9 nucleotides align to TRBD1. The CDR3 loop spans 15 amino acids. Unmatched junction bases numbered 5, after V lost 5 bases and J lost 1 base. Germline loops: CDR1 MNHEY, CDR2 SVGEGT. The CDR3 loop is CASSAPGQGNTEAFF. For the CDR3, the DNA is TGTGCCAGCAGTGCACCGGGACAGGGGAACACTGAAGCTTTCTTT.

This clonotype was seen at least ten times. This chain uses TRBV7-8 with TRBJ2-7; 9 nucleotides line up with TRBD2. The CDR3 length is 14 residues. Per germline, CDR1 SGHVS and CDR2 FQNEAQ. Unmatched junction bases numbered 6, after V lost 5 bases and J lost 4 bases. CDR3 sequence: CASSVAGGQYEQYF. The CDR3 bases are TGTGCCAGCAGCGTTGCGGGGGGGCAGTACGAGCAGTACTTC.

V is TRBV28 and J is TRBJ1-3; no firm D call. The CDR3 extends over 17 amino acids. Per the germline V gene, CDR1 is MDHEN and CDR2 is SYDVKM. With 6 bases removed from V and 0 bases from J, the gap between germline ends came to 18 bases. The DNA of the CDR3 is TGTGCCAGCAGACTCGCGCCTCAGTTCATCTCTGGAAACACCATATATTTT. Its translation is CASRLAPQFISGNTIYF.

This clonotype was found many times. This chain joins TRBV19 and TRBJ2-3, with 8 bases identical to TRBD2. This CDR3 is 14 amino acids long. The ends lost 3 bases at V and 9 bases at J; junction bases unmatched: 8. The germline gives CDR1 LNHDA, CDR2 SQIVND (reference sequence). CDR3 sequence: CASSIRGGEGTQYF. The CDR3 DNA is TGTGCCAGTAGTATTCGGGGGGGCGAAGGAACGCAGTATTTT.

The table lists this clonotype with many counts. This chain connects TRBV7-2 to TRBJ1-5; 7 nucleotides agree with TRBD1. Germline assignment: CDR1 SGHTA and CDR2 FQGNSA. CDR3 length: 16 amino acids. The V and J ends lost 0 bases and 0 bases, in that order; junction bases with no gene match: 2. CDR3 region: CASSLAQGVSNQPQHF. For the CDR3, the DNA is TGTGCCAGCAGCTTAGCTCAGGGGGTTAGCAATCAGCCCCAGCATTTT.

The chain uses TRBV9 and TRBJ2-1; D unclear. The V end was cut by 4 bases, the J end by 9 bases, with 11 bases between. Germline V lookup: CDR1 SGDLS, CDR2 YYNGEE. There are 12 residues in the CDR3. CDR3 sequence: CASSPQNSEQFF. The CDR3 coding sequence is TGTGCCAGCAGCCCACAAAACTCTGAGCAGTTCTTC.

This chain joins TRBV7-9 and TRBJ2-5; 10 nucleotides agree with TRBD2. V lost 7 bases, J lost 4 bases, and 9 bases stayed unmatched. There are 15 residues in the CDR3. CDR1 is SEHNR and CDR2 is FQNEAQ in the germline V gene (reference sequence). The CDR3 DNA reads TGTGCCAGCACCCCGTCTGCTAGCGGGAGAGAGACCCAGTACTTC. Its translation is CASTPSASGRETQYF.

Of note for this clonotype: The likely explanation is a read error, given a far larger clone one base away. This chain links TRBV6-1 with TRBJ2-3, with D possibly being TRBD1 (5 bases). Per germline, CDR1 MNHNS and CDR2 SASEGT. This CDR3 has 16 residues. Here the CDR3 reads CASSYQAGPQTDAQYF. CDR3 nucleotides: TGTGCCAGCAGTTACCAAGCCGGGCCCCAGACAGATGCGCAGTATTTT.

This clonotype was detected only a few times. The chain couples TRBV6-2 or TRBV6-3 to TRBJ1-5; TRBD1 matches 11 bases. The V and J ends lost 5 bases and 2 bases, in that order; junction bases with no gene match: 11. The CDR3 runs 18 residues. The V gene's germline CDR1 is MNHEY and CDR2 SVGEGT. CDR3 in amino acids: CASSDWGQGVLGNQPQHF. The CDR3 bases are TGTGCCAGCAGTGATTGGGGACAGGGGGTACTTGGCAATCAGCCCCAGCATTTT.

This clonotype was picked up many times. The V and J genes are TRBV6-8 and TRBJ2-1, with 8 bases identical to TRBD2. The CDR3 sequence is 17 residues long. Trimming at V came to 5 bases and at J to 8 bases, leaving 17 bases not matched to a gene. The germline CDR1 and CDR2 sequences are MNHGY and SAAAGT. CDR3 sequence (DNA): TGTGCCAGCAGTGATCCGGGAGGGCCGAGGAAAAGGGATGAGCAGTTCTTC. It encodes CASSDPGGPRKRDEQFF.

The table lists this clonotype with many counts. V is TRBV12-3 or TRBV12-4 and J is TRBJ2-7, with 13 bases aligning to TRBD2. After removal of 6 bases from V and 6 bases from J, the junction contained 8 bases not matched to a gene. There are 15 residues in the CDR3. The CDR3, as DNA: TGTGCCAGCAGCTTTACTAGCGGGAGGGTTGGCGAGCAGTACTTC. Translating it yields CASSFTSGRVGEQYF.

This clonotype has at least ten counts. Written as DNA, the CDR3 is TGTGCCAGCAGCCCTCCGGGACTTTCTGAAGCTTTCTTT. Translated, it gives CASSPPGLSEAFF. This chain links TRBV7-9 with TRBJ1-1, with TRBD1 as a possible D gene (5 bases). V gave up 5 bases and J gave up 6 bases, with 13 bases separating them. Germline assignment: CDR1 SEHNR and CDR2 FQNEAQ (reference sequence). CDR3 size: 13 residues.

The chain recombines TRBV6-8 with TRBJ2-1; 10 bases line up with TRBD2. The CDR3 contains 14 residues. V was pared by 7 bases and J by 7 bases, with 7 bases of the junction left unmatched. Germline-derived CDR1 and CDR2 are MNHGY and SAAAGT. The CDR3 loop reads CASKRVSGRNEQFF. The CDR3 nucleotides read TGTGCCAGCAAAAGGGTTAGCGGGAGGAATGAGCAGTTCTTC.

The chain carries TRBV18 and TRBJ1-6; D unresolved. The CDR3 consists of 17 residues. Trimming took off 3 bases at V and 4 bases at J, with 16 bases between the two ends. Germline-derived CDR1 and CDR2 are KGHSH and LQKENI. The CDR3 spells CASSPLSTGDYNSPLHF. The CDR3 nucleotides are TGTGCCAGCTCACCGCTTTCGACCGGTGATTATAATTCACCCCTCCACTTT.

This clonotype came up a few times. The rearrangement joins TRBV28 to TRBJ1-2; TRBD1 might be the D (6 bases). The V and J ends lost 7 bases and 5 bases respectively, with 14 bases between them. Germline V gene sequence: CDR1 MDHEN, CDR2 SYDVKM. This CDR3 contains 13 residues. The CDR3 sequence is CASTGAPRYGYTF. DNA for the CDR3: TGTGCCAGCACGGGGGCCCCGCGGTATGGCTACACCTTC.

This clonotype was picked up many times. Compared with germline, one end of the junction differs, possibly owing to a read error. The chain links TRBV5-3 to TRBJ2-1; maybe TRBD1 (6 bases). TRBV5-3 is an ORF, with its function uncertain. The CDR3 totals 13 residues. CDR3 DNA: TGTGCCAGCAGCTTGGACAGTTCCCGGGAGCAGTTCTTC. Protein product: CASSLDSSREQFF.

The genes are TRBV12-5 and TRBJ2-1, with D possibly TRBD2 on 5 matching bases. V dropped 6 bases and J dropped 9 bases, with 18 bases sitting between them. This CDR3 has 14 amino acids. Looked up from germline, CDR1 is LGHNT and CDR2 is FRNRAP. CDR3 sequence: CASGSNPGGTEQFF. CDR3 coding DNA: TGTGCTAGTGGCTCTAACCCTGGAGGCACTGAGCAGTTCTTC.

This clonotype was seen at least ten times. The CDR3 loop is CASSFDRAYEQYF. CDR3 in DNA: TGTGCCAGCAGCTTCGACAGGGCCTACGAGCAGTACTTC. The V gene is TRBV7-7, the J gene TRBJ2-7; 7 positions match TRBD1. This CDR3 spans 13 amino acids. With V trimmed by 3 bases and J by 2 bases, 1 base remained unmatched. Per germline, CDR1 SSHAT and CDR2 FNYEAQ (reference sequence).

This clonotype was observed at least ten times. The CDR3 reads CASGASGYTQYF. In DNA form, the CDR3 reads TGTGCCAGCGGGGCTAGCGGCTATACGCAGTATTTT. V and J are TRBV28 and TRBJ2-3; 7 bases align to TRBD2. V dropped 8 bases and J dropped 7; count of bases not matched to a gene: 6. The germline V gene encodes CDR1 MDHEN and CDR2 SYDVKM. The CDR3 length is 12 residues.

Worth noting for this clonotype: A read error is possible here, since a much larger clone lies one base away. The genes are TRBV19 and TRBJ2-5; 10 nucleotides line up with TRBD2. From germline, CDR1 is LNHDA and CDR2 SQIVND (reference sequence). The CDR3 runs 14 residues. V lost 5 bases to trimming and J lost 11 bases; unmatched junction nucleotides: 11. The CDR3 DNA reads as TGTGCCAGTAGTTCTAGCGGGAGATCAAATGAGCAGTACTTC. This codes for CASSSSGRSNEQYF. Drawing the rest from reference TRBV19 and TRBJ2-5, the complete variable domain is DGGITQSPKYLFRKEGQNVTLSCEQNLNHDAMYWYRQDPGQGLRLIYYSQIVNDFQKGDIAEGYSVSREKKESFPLTVTSAQKNPTAFYLCASSSSGRSNEQYFGPGTRLLVL.